This TCR beta chain appears in the sequencing data of a study of cytomegalovirus exposure and HLA in healthy donors. Overall study: Genetic ancestry analysis placed approximately 80% of the approximately 400 donors that were genotyped in the Caucasian-associated cluster.

Germline trimming cut 0 bases from V and 4 bases from J; bases unmatched to any gene: 3. Germline loops: CDR1 SGHRS, CDR2 YFSETQ. The CDR3 runs 15 residues. The PCR employed 60 Vbeta primers together with 13 Jbeta primers. Libraries were prepared by immunoSEQ multiplex PCR; TCRdb keeps only in-frame clonotypes and omits some of them. This sample yields approximately 150,000 clones, of which roughly 80% are seen a single time; approximately 5% belongs to the top ten. Sequencing input: PBMCs. This TCR was sampled from a woman younger than 30 in good health and CMV-seropositive. The rearrangement joins TRBV5-1 to TRBJ1-5, with TRBD1 matching over 8 bases. In DNA form, the CDR3 reads TGCGCCAGCAGCTTGGGGGACAGGAGTAATCAGCCCCAGCATTTT. Its protein product is CASSLGDRSNQPQHF.